This TCR beta chain was captured in a study of blood T cell repertoires in COVID-19. Germline assignment: CDR1 MNHEY and CDR2 SVGEGT. This CDR3 has 15 residues. The V gene lost 2 bases and the J gene lost 4 bases, with 14 bases spanning the gap. The protocol was immunoSEQ multiplex PCR, while the TCRdb copy is restricted to in-frame clones and leaves out a portion. The table includes about 170,000 clones, around three quarters detected once. Input material: peripheral blood. The receptor was derived from a man aged 55-75 years with acute or convalescent COVID-19. This chain connects TRBV6-2 or TRBV6-3 to TRBJ1-2, with D tentatively TRBD1 (5 bases). Here the CDR3 reads CASSYEGRELYGYTF. The DNA for the CDR3 is TGTGCCAGCAGTTACGAAGGCAGGGAACTCTATGGCTACACCTTC.